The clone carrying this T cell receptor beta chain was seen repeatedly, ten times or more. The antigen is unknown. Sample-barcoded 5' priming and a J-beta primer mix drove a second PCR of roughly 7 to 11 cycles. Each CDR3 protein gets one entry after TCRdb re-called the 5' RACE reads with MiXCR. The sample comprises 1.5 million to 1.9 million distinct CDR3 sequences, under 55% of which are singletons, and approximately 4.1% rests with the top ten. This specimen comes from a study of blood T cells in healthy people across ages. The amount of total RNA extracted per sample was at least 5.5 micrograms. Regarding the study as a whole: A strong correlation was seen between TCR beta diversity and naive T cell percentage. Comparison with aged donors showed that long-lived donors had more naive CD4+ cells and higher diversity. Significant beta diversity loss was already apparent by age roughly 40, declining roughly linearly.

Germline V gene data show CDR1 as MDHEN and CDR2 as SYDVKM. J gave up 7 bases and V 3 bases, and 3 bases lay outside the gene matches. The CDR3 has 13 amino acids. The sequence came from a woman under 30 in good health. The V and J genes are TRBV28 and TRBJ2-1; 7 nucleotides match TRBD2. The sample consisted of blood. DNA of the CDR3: TGTGCCAGCAGTTTCAGCGGGATTAATGAGCAGTTCTTC. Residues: CASSFSGINEQFF.